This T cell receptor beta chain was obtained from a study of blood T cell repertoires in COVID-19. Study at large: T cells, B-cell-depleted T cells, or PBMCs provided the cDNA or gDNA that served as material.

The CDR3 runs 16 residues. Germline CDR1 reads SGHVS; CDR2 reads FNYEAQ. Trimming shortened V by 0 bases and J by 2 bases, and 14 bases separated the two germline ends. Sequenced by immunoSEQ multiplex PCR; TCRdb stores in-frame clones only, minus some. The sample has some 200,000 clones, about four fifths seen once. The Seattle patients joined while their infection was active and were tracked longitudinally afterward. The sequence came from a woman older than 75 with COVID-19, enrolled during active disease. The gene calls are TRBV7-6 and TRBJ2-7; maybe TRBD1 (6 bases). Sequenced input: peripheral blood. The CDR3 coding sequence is TGTGCCAGCAGCTTAGCGCCCAGGGGCCGAGCCTACGAGCAGTACTTC. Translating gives CASSLAPRGRAYEQYF.